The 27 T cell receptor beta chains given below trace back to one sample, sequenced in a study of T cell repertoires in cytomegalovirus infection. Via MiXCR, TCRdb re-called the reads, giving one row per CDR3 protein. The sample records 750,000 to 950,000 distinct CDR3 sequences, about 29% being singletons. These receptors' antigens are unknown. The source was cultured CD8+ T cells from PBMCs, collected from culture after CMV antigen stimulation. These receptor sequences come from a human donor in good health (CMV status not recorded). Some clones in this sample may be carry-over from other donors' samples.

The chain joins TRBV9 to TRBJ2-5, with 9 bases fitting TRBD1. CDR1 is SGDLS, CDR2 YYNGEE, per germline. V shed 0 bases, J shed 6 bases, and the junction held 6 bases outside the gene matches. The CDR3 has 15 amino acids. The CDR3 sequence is CASSVAGTGTKTQYF. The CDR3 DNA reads TGTGCCAGCAGCGTAGCCGGGACAGGGACGAAGACCCAGTACTTC.

Here the CDR3 reads CASSLWGRGNQPQHF. DNA of the CDR3: TGTGCCAGCAGTTTATGGGGTAGGGGCAATCAGCCCCAGCATTTT. The chain links TRBV28 to TRBJ1-5; unclear D gene. The CDR3 spans 15 residues. With 0 bases removed from V and 2 bases from J, the gap between germline ends came to 8 bases. Looked up from germline, CDR1 is MDHEN and CDR2 is SYDVKM.

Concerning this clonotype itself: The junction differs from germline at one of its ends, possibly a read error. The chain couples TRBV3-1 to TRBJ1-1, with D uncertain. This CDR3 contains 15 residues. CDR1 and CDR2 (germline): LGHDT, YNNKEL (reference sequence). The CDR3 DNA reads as TGTGTCAGCAGCCAAGAAGCTCTAGGCGGAACTGAAGCTTTCTTT. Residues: CVSSQEALGGTEAFF.

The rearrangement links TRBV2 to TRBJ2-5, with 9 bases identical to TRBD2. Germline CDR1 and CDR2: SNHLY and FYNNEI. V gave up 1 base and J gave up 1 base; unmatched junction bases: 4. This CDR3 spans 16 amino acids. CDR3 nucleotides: TGTGCCAGCAGTGAAGAAGCGGGGGGCCTCCAAGAGACCCAGTACTTC. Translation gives CASSEEAGGLQETQYF.

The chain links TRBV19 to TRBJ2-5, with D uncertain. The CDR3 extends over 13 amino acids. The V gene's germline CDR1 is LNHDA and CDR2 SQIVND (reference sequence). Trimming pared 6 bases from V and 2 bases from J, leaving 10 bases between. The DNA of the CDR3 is TGTGCCAGTAGCACAGAACTACAAGAGACCCAGTACTTC. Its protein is CASSTELQETQYF.

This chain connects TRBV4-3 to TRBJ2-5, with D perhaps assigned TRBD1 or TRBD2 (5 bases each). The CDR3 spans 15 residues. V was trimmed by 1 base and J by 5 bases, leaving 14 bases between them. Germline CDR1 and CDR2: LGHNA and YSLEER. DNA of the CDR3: TGCGCCAGCAGCCAAGTTCACAGGAGGCCTGAGACCCAGTACTTC. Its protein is CASSQVHRRPETQYF.

CDR3: CASSLGQGDPIVYGYTF. The DNA of the CDR3 is TGCGCCAGCAGCTTGGGACAGGGTGATCCCATCGTCTATGGCTACACCTTC. J is TRBJ1-2 and V is TRBV5-1, with TRBD1 matching over 7 bases. V lost 0 bases and J lost 4; bases outside the gene matches: 12. Germline loops: CDR1 SGHRS, CDR2 YFSETQ. The CDR3 has 17 residues. Supplemented by reference TRBV5-1 and TRBJ1-2, the full variable domain reads KAGVTQTPRYLIKTRGQQVTLSCSPISGHRSVSWYQQTPGQGLQFLFEYFSETQRNKGNFPGRFSGRQFSNSRSEMNVSTLELGDSALYLCASSLGQGDPIVYGYTFGSGTRLTVV.

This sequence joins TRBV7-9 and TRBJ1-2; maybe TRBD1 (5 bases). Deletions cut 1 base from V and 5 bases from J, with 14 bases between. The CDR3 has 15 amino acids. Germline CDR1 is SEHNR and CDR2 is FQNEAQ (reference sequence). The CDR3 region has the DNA TGTGCCAGCAGCTTAGGAAACAGGTTGCAGTATGGCTACACCTTC. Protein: CASSLGNRLQYGYTF.

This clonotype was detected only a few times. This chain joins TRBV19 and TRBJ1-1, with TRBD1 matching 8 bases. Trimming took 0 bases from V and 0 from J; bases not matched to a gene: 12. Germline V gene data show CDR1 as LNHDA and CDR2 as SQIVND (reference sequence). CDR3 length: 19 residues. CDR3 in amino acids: CASSIDPWTGPKMNTEAFF. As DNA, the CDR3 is TGTGCCAGTAGTATAGACCCCTGGACAGGGCCAAAAATGAACACTGAAGCTTTCTTT.

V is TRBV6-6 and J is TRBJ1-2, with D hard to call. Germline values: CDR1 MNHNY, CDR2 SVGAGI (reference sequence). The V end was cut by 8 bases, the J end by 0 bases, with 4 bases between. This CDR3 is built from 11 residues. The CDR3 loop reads CASEANYGYTF. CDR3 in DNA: TGTGCCAGCGAGGCTAACTATGGCTACACCTTC.

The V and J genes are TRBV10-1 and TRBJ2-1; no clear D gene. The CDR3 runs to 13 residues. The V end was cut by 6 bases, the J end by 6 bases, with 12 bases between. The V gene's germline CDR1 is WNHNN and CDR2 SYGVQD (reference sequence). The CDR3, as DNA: TGCGCCAGCAGGAAAGGGTTTTCCAATGAGCAGTTCTTC. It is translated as CASRKGFSNEQFF.

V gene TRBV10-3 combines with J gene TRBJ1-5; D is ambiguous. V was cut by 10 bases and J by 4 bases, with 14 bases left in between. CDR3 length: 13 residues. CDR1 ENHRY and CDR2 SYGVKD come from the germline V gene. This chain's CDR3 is CATTGQDNQPQHF. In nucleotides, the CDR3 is TGTGCCACAACTGGGCAGGATAATCAGCCCCAGCATTTT.

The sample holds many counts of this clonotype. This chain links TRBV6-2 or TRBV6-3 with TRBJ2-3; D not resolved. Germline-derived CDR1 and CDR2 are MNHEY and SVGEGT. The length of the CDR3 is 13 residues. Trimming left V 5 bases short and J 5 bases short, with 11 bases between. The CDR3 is CASSPPDGDTQYF. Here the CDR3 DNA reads TGTGCCAGCAGTCCCCCGGACGGAGATACGCAGTATTTT.

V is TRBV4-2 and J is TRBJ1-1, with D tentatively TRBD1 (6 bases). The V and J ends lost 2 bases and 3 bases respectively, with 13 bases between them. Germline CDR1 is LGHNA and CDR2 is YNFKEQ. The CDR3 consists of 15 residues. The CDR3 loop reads CASSQPGQRDTEAFF. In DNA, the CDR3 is TGTGCCAGCAGCCAACCCGGACAGAGGGACACTGAAGCTTTCTTT.

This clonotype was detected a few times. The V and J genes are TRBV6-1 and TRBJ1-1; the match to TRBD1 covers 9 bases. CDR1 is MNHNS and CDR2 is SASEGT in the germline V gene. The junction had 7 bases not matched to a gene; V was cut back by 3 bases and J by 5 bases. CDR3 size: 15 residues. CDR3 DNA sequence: TGTGCCAGCAGTGACCCGGGACAGGGTGAAACTGAAGCTTTCTTT. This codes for CASSDPGQGETEAFF.

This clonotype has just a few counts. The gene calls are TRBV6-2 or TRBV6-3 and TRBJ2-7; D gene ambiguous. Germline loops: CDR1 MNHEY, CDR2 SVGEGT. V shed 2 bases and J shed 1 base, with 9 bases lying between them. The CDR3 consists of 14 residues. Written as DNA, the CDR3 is TGTGCCAGCAGTTACCTATCGCCATCCTACGAGCAGTACTTC. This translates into CASSYLSPSYEQYF.

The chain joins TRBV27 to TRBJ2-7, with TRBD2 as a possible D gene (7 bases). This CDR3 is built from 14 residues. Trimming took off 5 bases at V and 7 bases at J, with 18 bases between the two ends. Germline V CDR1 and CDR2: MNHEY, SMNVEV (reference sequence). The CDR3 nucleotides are TGTGCCAGCAGTCCACTAGGGGGGGGAGATGAGCAGTACTTC. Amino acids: CASSPLGGGDEQYF.

CDR3 amino acids: CASSLESSGRRTDTQYF. As DNA, the CDR3 is TGTGCCAGCAGTTTAGAGTCTAGCGGGCGACGCACAGATACGCAGTATTTT. The rearrangement joins TRBV28 to TRBJ2-3, with 8 nucleotides matching TRBD2. Per the germline V gene, CDR1 is MDHEN and CDR2 is SYDVKM. This CDR3 contains 17 residues. J was trimmed by 1 base and V by 2 bases; bases with no gene match: 8.

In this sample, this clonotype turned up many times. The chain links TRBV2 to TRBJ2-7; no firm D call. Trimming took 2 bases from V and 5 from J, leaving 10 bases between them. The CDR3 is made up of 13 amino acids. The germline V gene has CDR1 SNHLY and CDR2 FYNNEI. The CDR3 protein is CASSEREVHEQYF. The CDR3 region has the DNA TGTGCCAGCAGTGAACGTGAGGTACACGAGCAGTACTTC.

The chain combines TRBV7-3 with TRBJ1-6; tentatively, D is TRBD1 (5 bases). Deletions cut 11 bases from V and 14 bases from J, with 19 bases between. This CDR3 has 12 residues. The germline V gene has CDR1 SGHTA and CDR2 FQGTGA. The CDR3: CAPEGTLGALHF. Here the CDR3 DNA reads TGTGCCCCCGAAGGCACCCTAGGGGCCCTCCACTTT.

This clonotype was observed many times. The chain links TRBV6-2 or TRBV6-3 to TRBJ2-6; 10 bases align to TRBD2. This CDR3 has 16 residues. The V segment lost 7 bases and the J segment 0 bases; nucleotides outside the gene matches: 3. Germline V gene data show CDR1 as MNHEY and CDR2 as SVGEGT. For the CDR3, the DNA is TGTGCCAGCACCCAGCGGGGGGGCTCTGGGGCCAACGTCCTGACTTTC. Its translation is CASTQRGGSGANVLTF.

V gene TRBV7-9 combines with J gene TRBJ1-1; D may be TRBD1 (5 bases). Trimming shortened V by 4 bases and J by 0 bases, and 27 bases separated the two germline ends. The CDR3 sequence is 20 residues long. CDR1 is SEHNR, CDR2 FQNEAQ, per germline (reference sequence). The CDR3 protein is CASSSTEVGRNFSLNTEAFF. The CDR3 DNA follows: TGTGCCAGCAGCTCGACAGAGGTGGGAAGGAACTTTTCGCTGAACACTGAAGCTTTCTTT.

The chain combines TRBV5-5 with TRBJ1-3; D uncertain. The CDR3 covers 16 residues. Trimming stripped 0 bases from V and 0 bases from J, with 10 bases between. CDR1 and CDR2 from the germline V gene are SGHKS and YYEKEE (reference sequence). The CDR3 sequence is CASSLVDTLSGNTIYF. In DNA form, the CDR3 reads TGTGCCAGCAGCTTGGTTGACACTCTCTCTGGAAACACCATATATTTT.

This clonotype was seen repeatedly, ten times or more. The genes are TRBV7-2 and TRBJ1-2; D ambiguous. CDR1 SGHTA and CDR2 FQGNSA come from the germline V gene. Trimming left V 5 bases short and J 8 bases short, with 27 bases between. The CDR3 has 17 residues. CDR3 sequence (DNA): TGTGCCAGCAGCCCCCGAGGCCCCAGGATCCCTACTGGCGGCTACACCTTC. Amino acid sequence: CASSPRGPRIPTGGYTF.

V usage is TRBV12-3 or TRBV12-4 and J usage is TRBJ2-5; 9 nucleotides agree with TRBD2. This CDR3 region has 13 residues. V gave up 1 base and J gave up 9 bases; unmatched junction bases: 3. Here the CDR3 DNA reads TGTGCCAGCAGTTTAGGTAGCGGGGGCCCCCAGTACTTC. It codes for CASSLGSGGPQYF.

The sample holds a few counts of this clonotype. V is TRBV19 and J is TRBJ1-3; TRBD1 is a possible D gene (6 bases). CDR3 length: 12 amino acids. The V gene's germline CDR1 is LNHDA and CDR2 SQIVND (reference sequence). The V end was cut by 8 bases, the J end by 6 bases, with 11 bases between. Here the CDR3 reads CASRGALNTIYF. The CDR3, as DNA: TGTGCCAGTCGGGGGGCCCTAAACACCATATATTTT.

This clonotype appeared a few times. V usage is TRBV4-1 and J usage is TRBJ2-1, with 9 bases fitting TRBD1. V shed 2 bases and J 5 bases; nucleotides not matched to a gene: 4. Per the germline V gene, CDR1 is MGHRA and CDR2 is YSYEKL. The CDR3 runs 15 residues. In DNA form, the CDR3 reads TGCGCCAGCAGCCAATGGACAGGGGCCGACAATGAGCAGTTCTTC. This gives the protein CASSQWTGADNEQFF.